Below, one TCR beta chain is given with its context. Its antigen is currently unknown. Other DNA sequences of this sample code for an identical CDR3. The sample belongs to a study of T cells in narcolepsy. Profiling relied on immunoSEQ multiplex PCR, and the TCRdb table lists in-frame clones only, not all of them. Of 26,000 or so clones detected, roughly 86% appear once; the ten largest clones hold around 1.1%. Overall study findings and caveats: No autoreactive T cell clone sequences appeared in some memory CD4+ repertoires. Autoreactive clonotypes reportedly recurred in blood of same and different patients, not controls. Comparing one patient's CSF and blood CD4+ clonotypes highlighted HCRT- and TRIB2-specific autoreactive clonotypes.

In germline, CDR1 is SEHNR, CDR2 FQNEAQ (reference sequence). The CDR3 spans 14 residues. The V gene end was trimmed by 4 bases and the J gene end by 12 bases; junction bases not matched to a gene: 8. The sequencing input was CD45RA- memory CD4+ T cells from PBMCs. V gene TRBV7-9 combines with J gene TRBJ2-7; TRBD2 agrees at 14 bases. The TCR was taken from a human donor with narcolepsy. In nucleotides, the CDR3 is TGTGCCAGCAGCTCTGGGACTAGCGGGGGAATAAGGTACTTC. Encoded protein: CASSSGTSGGIRYF.